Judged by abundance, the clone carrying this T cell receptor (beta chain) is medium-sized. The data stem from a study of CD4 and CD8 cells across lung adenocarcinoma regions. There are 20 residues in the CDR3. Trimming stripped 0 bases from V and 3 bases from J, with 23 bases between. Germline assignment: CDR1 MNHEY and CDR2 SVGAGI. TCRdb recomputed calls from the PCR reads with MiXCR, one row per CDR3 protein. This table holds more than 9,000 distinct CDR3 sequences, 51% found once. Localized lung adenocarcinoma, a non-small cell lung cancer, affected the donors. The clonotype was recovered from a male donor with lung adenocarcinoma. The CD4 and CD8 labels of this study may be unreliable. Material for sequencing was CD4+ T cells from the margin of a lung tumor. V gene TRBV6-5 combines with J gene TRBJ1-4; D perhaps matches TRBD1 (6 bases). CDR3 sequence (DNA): TGTGCCAGCAGTTACTCGAAAGGACAGCCCGTTGTTATTGCTAATGAAAAACTGTTTTTT. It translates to CASSYSKGQPVVIANEKLFF.